This T cell receptor (beta chain) was profiled in a study of OX40 agonist ivuxolimab in advanced cancers. Study as a whole: Dose-escalation cases comprised hepatocellular carcinoma, melanoma, renal cell or head and neck cancer. Anti-PD-1, anti-PD-L1 or anti-CTLA-4 therapy given earlier was allowed, and 40% had some. Partial response was recorded in three patients: one hepatocellular carcinoma and two cutaneous melanoma cases.

Produced via immunoSEQ multiplex PCR; TCRdb's table is partial and in-frame only. Among approximately 61,000 clones, roughly nine tenths were seen once, and the ten largest hold around 1.8%. V was clipped by 4 bases and J by 9 bases; unmatched bases: 9. This CDR3 spans 17 amino acids. The germline V gene encodes CDR1 SGHVS and CDR2 FQNEAQ. At baseline, cycle 4 day 1, and cycle 7 day 1, blood was sampled. Here the sequenced sample was CD4+ or CD8+ T cells sorted from blood, taken in a trial of the OX40 agonist ivuxolimab. This TCR was recovered from an adult with an advanced solid tumor such as melanoma, head and neck, liver or kidney cancer. The chain joins TRBV7-8 to TRBJ2-2; TRBD2 matches 15 bases. The CDR3 bases are TGTGCCAGCAGCTCCCCGGGACTAGCGGGAGGCGACCGGGAGCTGTTTTTT. Its protein product is CASSSPGLAGGDRELFF.